These 5 T cell receptor beta chains were all obtained from the same sample, sequenced in a study of T cell repertoires in cytomegalovirus infection (dated by TCRdb to between 2018 and 2020). The sequencer was an Illumina HiSeq 1500. TCRdb reanalyzed the raw reads on its own, using fastp at Q25 for trimming and MiXCR for clone calling, and kept in-frame beta chains. When rows share a CDR3 protein, they turn into one entry using the most common DNA and genes. The sample has fewer than 550,000 distinct CDR3 sequences on record, approximately 11% of them singletons. The ten largest account for roughly a tenth of the sample. Sequencing was done on a sample of PBMCs. The source is a human donor in good health (CMV status not recorded). Some clones in this sample may be carry-over from other donors' samples.

The rearrangement links TRBV29-1 to TRBJ1-1, with 8 bases fitting TRBD1. This CDR3 has 12 residues. CDR1 is SQVTM and CDR2 is ANQGSEA in the germline V gene. Germline trimming cut 6 bases from V and 7 bases from J; bases unmatched to any gene: 7. CDR3 amino acids: CSVRQGMGEAFF. CDR3 sequence (DNA): TGCAGCGTCCGACAGGGGATGGGTGAAGCTTTCTTT.

This clonotype was observed a few times. The gene calls are TRBV10-3 and TRBJ1-1; D is uncertain. Trimming cost V 1 base and J 7 bases, with 13 bases left between them. Looked up from germline, CDR1 is ENHRY and CDR2 is SYGVKD. The CDR3 spans 14 residues. CDR3 DNA: TGTGCCATCAGTGAGTGGGGTGGGATGGGTGAAGCTTTCTTT. Its translation: CAISEWGGMGEAFF.

The chain recombines TRBV5-1 with TRBJ1-1; D is unclear. V was pared by 0 bases and J by 1 base, with 10 bases between. Germline CDR1 reads SGHRS; CDR2 reads YFSETQ. The CDR3 runs 15 residues. CDR3 DNA: TGCGCCAGCAGCTTGGCCGTACAAACGAACACTGAAGCTTTCTTT. This gives the protein CASSLAVQTNTEAFF.

This clonotype was observed a few times. This chain connects TRBV12-3 or TRBV12-4 to TRBJ2-7, with D unresolved. The CDR3 has 13 residues. Trimming cost V 1 base and J 3 bases, with 7 bases left between them. The CDR3 protein is CASSLDYSYEQYF. CDR3 coding DNA: TGTGCCAGCAGTTTAGACTATAGCTACGAGCAGTACTTC.

This clonotype appeared many times. The chain has TRBV7-6 and TRBJ2-5; 14 bases are a match to TRBD2. V gave up 5 bases and J gave up 5 bases; unmatched junction bases: 10. The CDR3 consists of 17 residues. Germline V gives CDR1 SGHVS, CDR2 FNYEAQ. CDR3 coding DNA: TGTGCCAGCAGCCCCCGGACTAGCGGGGGGCCAGGGGAGACCCAGTACTTC. Encoded protein: CASSPRTSGGPGETQYF. Using reference TRBV7-6 and TRBJ2-5 for the parts outside the CDR3, the full variable domain is GAGVSQSPRYKVTKRGQDVALRCDPISGHVSLYWYRQALGQGPEFLTYFNYEAQQDKSGLPNDRFSAERPEGSISTLTIQRTEQRDSAMYRCASSPRTSGGPGETQYFGPGTRLLVL.